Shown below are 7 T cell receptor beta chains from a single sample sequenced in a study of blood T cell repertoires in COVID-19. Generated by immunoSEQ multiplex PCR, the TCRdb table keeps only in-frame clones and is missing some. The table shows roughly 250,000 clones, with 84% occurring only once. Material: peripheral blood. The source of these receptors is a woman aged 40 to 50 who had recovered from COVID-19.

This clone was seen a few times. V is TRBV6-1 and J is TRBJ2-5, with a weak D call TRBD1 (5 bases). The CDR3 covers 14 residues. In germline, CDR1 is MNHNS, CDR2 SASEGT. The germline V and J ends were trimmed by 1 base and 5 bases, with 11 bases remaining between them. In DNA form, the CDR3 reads TGTGCCAGCAGTGAAGGAAGGGGCCACGAGACCCAGTACTTC. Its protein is CASSEGRGHETQYF.

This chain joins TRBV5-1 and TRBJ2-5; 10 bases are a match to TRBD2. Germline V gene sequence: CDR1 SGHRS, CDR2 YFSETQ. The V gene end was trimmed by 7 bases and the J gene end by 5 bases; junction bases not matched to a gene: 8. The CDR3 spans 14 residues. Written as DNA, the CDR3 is TGCGCCAGCGGAGGGGCTAGCGGGGGTGAGACCCAGTACTTC. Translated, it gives CASGGASGGETQYF. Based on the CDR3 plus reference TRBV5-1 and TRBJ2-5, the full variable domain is KAGVTQTPRYLIKTRGQQVTLSCSPISGHRSVSWYQQTPGQGLQFLFEYFSETQRNKGNFPGRFSGRQFSNSRSEMNVSTLELGDSALYLCASGGASGGETQYFGPGTRLLVL.

Here the CDR3 DNA reads TGTGCCAGCTCAGCCCGGGACAGGGTGTCTCAGCCCCAGCATTTT. It specifies CASSARDRVSQPQHF. The chain carries TRBV18 and TRBJ1-5; 9 positions agree with TRBD1. In germline, CDR1 is KGHSH, CDR2 LQKENI. CDR3 length: 15 amino acids. The trim removed 5 bases at V and 6 bases at J, leaving 8 bases unmatched.

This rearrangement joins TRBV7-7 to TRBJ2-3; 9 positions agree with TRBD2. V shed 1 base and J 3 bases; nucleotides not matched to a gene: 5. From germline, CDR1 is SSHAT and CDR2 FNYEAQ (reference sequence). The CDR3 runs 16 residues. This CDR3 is CASSLGGGGATDTQYF. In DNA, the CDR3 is TGTGCCAGCAGCTTAGGGGGCGGGGGGGCGACAGATACGCAGTATTTT.

This CDR3 is CASSYSLATEAFF. DNA of the CDR3: TGTGCCAGCAGTTACAGCTTAGCCACTGAAGCTTTCTTT. The chain is built from TRBV6-5 and TRBJ1-1; D not resolved. Germline V lookup: CDR1 MNHEY, CDR2 SVGAGI. This CDR3 has 13 residues. V lost 2 bases and J lost 4, with 8 bases in between.

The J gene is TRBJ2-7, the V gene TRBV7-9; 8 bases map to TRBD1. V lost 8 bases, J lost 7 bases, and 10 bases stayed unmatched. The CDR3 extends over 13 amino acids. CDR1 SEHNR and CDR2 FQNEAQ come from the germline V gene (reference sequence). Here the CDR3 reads CASGQGAMREQYF. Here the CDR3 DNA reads TGTGCCAGCGGGCAGGGGGCGATGCGGGAGCAGTACTTC.

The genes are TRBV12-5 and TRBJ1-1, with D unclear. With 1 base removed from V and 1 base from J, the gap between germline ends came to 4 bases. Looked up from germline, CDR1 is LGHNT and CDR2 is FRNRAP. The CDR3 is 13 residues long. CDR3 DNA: TGTGCTAGTGGTTTGGGCAGGAACACTGAAGCTTTCTTT. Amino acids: CASGLGRNTEAFF.